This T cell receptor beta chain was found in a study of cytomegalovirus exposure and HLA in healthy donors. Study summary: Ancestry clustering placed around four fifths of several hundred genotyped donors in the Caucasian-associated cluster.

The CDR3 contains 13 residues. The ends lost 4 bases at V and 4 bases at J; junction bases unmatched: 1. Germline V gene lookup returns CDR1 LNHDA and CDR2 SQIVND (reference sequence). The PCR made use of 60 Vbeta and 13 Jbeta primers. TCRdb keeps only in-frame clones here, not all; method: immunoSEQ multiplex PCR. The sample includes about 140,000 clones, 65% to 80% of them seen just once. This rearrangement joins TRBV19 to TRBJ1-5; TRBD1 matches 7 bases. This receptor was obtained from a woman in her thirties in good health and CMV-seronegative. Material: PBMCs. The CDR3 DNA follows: TGTGCCAGTAGTAAACAGGGGAATCAGCCCCAGCATTTT. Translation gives CASSKQGNQPQHF.